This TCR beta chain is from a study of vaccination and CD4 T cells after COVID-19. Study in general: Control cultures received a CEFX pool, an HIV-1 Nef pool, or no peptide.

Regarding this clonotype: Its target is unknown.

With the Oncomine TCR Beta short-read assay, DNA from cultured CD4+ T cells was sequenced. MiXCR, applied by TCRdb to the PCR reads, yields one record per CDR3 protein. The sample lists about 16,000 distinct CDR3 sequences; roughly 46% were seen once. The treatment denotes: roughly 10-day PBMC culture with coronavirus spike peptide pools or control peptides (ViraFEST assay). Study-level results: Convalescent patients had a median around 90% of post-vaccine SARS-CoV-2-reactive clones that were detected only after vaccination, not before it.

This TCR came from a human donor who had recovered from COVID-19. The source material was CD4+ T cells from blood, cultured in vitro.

CDR3 sequence: CASSFGLAGRETQYF. CDR3 bases: TGTGCCAGCAGCTTCGGACTAGCGGGGCGAGAGACCCAGTACTTC. The chain has TRBV7-2 and TRBJ2-5, with 12 bases aligning to TRBD2. The germline V gene has CDR1 SGHTA and CDR2 FQGNSA. V lost 3 bases to trimming and J lost 4 bases; unmatched junction nucleotides: 3. This CDR3 is 15 amino acids long.